The clone carrying this T cell receptor (beta chain) turned up a few times. These data belong to a study of blood T cell repertoires in COVID-19. Authors' processing steps: Estimated nucleated cell counts came from reference gene primer amplification. Measured with immunoSEQ multiplex PCR; TCRdb has only the in-frame clones, and not every one. The V and J calls and clone size come from that table; D and trimming were worked out from the DNA. Counted here are roughly 380,000 clones, around 91% occurring once; the ten biggest clones make up about 1.6%. Enrolled during active infection, Seattle patients were then followed longitudinally. Trimming stripped 5 bases from V and 1 base from J, with 12 bases between. Germline V CDR1 and CDR2: SGHRS, YFSETQ. The CDR3 covers 14 residues.

This TCR came from a woman in her 40s with COVID-19, enrolled during active disease. The gene calls are TRBV5-1 and TRBJ1-1, with D tentatively TRBD1 (5 bases). Sequenced input: peripheral blood. CDR3 residues: CASSQDTQNTEAFF. For the CDR3, the DNA is TGCGCCAGCAGTCAGGACACACAGAACACTGAAGCTTTCTTT.